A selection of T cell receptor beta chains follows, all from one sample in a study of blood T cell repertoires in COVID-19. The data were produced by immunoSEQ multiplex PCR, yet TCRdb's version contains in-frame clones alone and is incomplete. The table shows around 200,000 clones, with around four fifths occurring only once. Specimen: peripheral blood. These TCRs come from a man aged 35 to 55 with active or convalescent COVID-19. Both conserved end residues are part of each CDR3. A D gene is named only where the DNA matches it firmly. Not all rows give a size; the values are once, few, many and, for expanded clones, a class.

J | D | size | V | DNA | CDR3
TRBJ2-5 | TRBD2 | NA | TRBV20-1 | TGCAGTGCTAGTACCTTAGCGGGGGCGAACCGGGGGACCCAGTACTTC | CSASTLAGANRGTQYF
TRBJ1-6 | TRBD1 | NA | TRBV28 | TGTGCCAGCAGTCTGGGTGGGACAGAGAATTCACCCCTCCACTTT | CASSLGGTENSPLHF
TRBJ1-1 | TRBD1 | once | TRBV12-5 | TGTGCTAGTGGTAAGAGGGACAGGAACACTGAAGCTTTCTTT | CASGKRDRNTEAFF
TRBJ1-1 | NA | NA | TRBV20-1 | TGCAGTGCTAGTAGGGGTTCTTTGAACACTGAAGCTTTCTTT | CSASRGSLNTEAFF
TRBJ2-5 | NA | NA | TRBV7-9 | TGTGCCAGCAGCTTAGGGCGGGACCAAGAGACCCAGTACTTC | CASSLGRDQETQYF
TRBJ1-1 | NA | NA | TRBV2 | TGTGCCAGCAGCACACTAGCGTCTGAAGCTTTCTTT | CASSTLASEAFF
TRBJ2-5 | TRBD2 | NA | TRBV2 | TGTGCCAGCAGTCGTGGAGCGGGAGGTGAAGAGACCCAGTACTTC | CASSRGAGGEETQYF
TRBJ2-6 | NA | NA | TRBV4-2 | TGTGCCAGCAGCCAAGATGAGGGGACAGGGGCCAACGTCCTGACTTTC | CASSQDEGTGANVLTF
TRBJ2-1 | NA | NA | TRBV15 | TGTGCCACCAGCAGTGTTGACGGGAGTTACAATGAGCAGTTCTTC | CATSSVDGSYNEQFF
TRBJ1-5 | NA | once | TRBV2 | TGTGCCAGCAGTGAAACAGGTTATAGCAATCAGCCCCAGCATTTT | CASSETGYSNQPQHF
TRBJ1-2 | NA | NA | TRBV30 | TGTGCCTGGAGTGTAGGTGGGGCGCGCGGCTACACCTTC | CAWSVGGARGYTF
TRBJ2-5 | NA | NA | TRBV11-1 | TGTGCCAGCACAAACAAGCAAGAGACCCAGTACTTC | CASTNKQETQYF
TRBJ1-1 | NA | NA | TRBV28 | TGTGCCAGCAGTTCCAGGGGATATATGAACACTGAAGCTTTCTTT | CASSSRGYMNTEAFF
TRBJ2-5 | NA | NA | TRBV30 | TGTGCCTGGGGCCCTTTCCAAGAGACCCAGTACTTC | CAWGPFQETQYF
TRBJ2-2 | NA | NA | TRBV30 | TGTGCCTGGAGTGTTGGGGCGGACACCGGGGAGCTGTTTTTT | CAWSVGADTGELFF
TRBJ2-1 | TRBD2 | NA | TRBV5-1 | TGCGCCAGCAGCCAGGGACTAGCGGGGGATGAGCAGTTCTTC | CASSQGLAGDEQFF
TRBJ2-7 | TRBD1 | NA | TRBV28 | TGTGCCAGCAGTTTACCTTCCGGGACAGCTTACGAGCAGTACTTC | CASSLPSGTAYEQYF
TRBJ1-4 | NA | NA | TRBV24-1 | TGTGCCACCAGTGCCACATATCCCCAAGGGGCAGGCGAAAAACTGTTTTTT | CATSATYPQGAGEKLFF
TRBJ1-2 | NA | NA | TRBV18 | TGTGCCAGCTCACCAGGGGCGGCGACAAACTATGGCTACACCTTC | CASSPGAATNYGYTF